This TCR beta chain came from a study of neoadjuvant anti-PD-1 for oral cavity cancer. This clone has a single count. This table comes from immunoSEQ multiplex PCR, and its TCRdb copy is limited to in-frame clones, with some not included. The sample lists 15,000 or so clones, less than 80% seen once, with 2.5% to 3% in the top ten. Described time point: after neoadjuvant nivolumab, at surgical resection. This material consisted of PBMCs, taken after nivolumab (anti-PD-1) treatment. This clonotype originated in a person between 40 and 85 years old with oral cavity squamous cell carcinoma.

The CDR3 region is CATNTGGKTQYF. The CDR3 nucleotides are TGTGCCACCAACACGGGCGGGAAGACCCAGTACTTC. The V gene is TRBV5-6, the J gene TRBJ2-5; maybe TRBD2 (6 bases). The CDR3 sequence is 12 residues long. V lost 9 bases and J lost 6, with 15 bases in between. From germline, CDR1 is SGHDT and CDR2 YYEEEE.